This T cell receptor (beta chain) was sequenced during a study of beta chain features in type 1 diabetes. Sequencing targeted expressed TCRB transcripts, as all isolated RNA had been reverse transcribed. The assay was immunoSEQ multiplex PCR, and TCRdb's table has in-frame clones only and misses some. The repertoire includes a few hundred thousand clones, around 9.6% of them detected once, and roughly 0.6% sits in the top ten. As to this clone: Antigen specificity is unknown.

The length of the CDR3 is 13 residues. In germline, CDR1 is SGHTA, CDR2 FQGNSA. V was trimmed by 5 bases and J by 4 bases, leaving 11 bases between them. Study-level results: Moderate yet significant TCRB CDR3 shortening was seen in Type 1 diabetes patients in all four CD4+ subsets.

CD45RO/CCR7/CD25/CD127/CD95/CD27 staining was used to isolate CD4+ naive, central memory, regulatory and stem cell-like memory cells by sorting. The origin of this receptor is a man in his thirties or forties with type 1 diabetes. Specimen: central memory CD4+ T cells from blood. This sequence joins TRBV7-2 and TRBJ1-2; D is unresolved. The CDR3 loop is CASSNREVYGYTF. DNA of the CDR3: TGTGCCAGCAGCAACCGGGAGGTCTATGGCTACACCTTC.